Below are 27 T cell receptor beta chains sequenced from a single sample in a study of patients and donors after allogeneic stem cell transplantation. Each CDR3 protein is one row after TCRdb ran MiXCR on the RT-PCR reads. The data hold tens of thousands of distinct CDR3 sequences, with 4% to 5% observed a single time. Material: blood, either unsorted or a sorted T cell fraction (not recorded which). These TCRs come from a human donor who was either an allogeneic HSCT recipient or a stem cell or donor lymphocyte infusion donor (not recorded which). It is not recorded whose cells these are; they may come from a transplant donor.

The table lists this clonotype with many counts. This chain uses TRBV5-1 with TRBJ2-7; TRBD2 is a possible D gene (6 bases). The CDR3 has 14 amino acids. The germline V and J ends were trimmed by 0 bases and 5 bases, with 12 bases remaining between them. The germline V gene has CDR1 SGHRS and CDR2 YFSETQ. This CDR3 reads CASSLGDSRDEQYF. The CDR3 DNA reads TGCGCCAGCAGCTTGGGGGACTCCCGCGACGAGCAGTACTTC.

Regarding this clonotype: This sequence may be a read error, since a much larger clone differs from it by one base. V is TRBV28 and J is TRBJ1-5; TRBD1 matches at 12 bases. CDR1 and CDR2 from the germline V gene are MDHEN and SYDVKM. This CDR3 is 15 amino acids long. The CDR3: CAGSVGTGGRQPQHF. DNA for the CDR3: TGTGCCGGCAGTGTCGGGACAGGGGGCCGTCAGCCCCAGCATTTT.

This clonotype has ten or more counts. The CDR3 coding sequence is TGTGCCACCAGCGGACGGAACACCGGGGAGCTGTTTTTT. Amino acid sequence: CATSGRNTGELFF. This sequence joins TRBV24-1 and TRBJ2-2; no definite D call. The CDR3 is 13 amino acids. Germline V lookup: CDR1 KGHDR, CDR2 SFDVKD. Trimming removed 7 bases from V and 1 base from J, with 6 bases in between.

This clonotype showed up many times. The chain links TRBV29-1 to TRBJ2-1; the D call may be TRBD1 or TRBD2 (6 bases each). Germline values: CDR1 SQVTM, CDR2 ANQGSEA. The CDR3 totals 13 residues. The CDR3 DNA is TGCAGTGGGGGCGGGGATTCCTACAATGAGCAGTTCTTC. This sequence encodes CSGGGDSYNEQFF.

By share of the sample, this clonotype is medium-sized (0.01 to 0.1%). The J gene is TRBJ1-1, the V gene TRBV12-3 or TRBV12-4, with a weak D call TRBD1 (5 bases). The CDR3 loop spans 13 amino acids. Between the trimmed V and J ends, which lost 2 bases and 4 bases, there was a span of 8 bases. The CDR3 sequence: CASSLQGFTEAFF. The CDR3 nucleotides read TGTGCCAGCAGTTTACAGGGTTTCACTGAAGCTTTCTTT.

This clonotype was seen at least ten times. This rearrangement joins TRBV19 to TRBJ1-1; weak D call: TRBD1 (5 bases). CDR1 is LNHDA and CDR2 is SQIVND in the germline V gene (reference sequence). The length of the CDR3 is 16 residues. V dropped 2 bases and J dropped 0 bases, with 13 bases sitting between them. The CDR3: CASSISTGGMNTEAFF. The CDR3, as DNA: TGTGCCAGTAGTATATCTACAGGAGGGATGAACACTGAAGCTTTCTTT.

This clonotype was counted ten times or more. The chain couples TRBV5-1 to TRBJ1-1; D is possibly TRBD1 (6 bases). Germline CDR1 reads SGHRS; CDR2 reads YFSETQ. Trimming took off 2 bases at V and 7 bases at J, with 15 bases between the two ends. The CDR3 covers 14 residues. CDR3 residues: CASSFLKEGGEAFF. DNA for the CDR3: TGCGCCAGCAGCTTTTTAAAGGAAGGGGGTGAAGCTTTCTTT. The complete variable domain, with remaining parts taken from reference TRBV5-1 and TRBJ1-1, reads KAGVTQTPRYLIKTRGQQVTLSCSPISGHRSVSWYQQTPGQGLQFLFEYFSETQRNKGNFPGRFSGRQFSNSRSEMNVSTLELGDSALYLCASSFLKEGGEAFFGQGTRLTVV.

This clonotype was counted ten times or more. In nucleotides, the CDR3 is TGCAGTGCTAGTCCGCCTAGCAATCAGCCCCAGCATTTT. Amino acids: CSASPPSNQPQHF. The chain has TRBV20-1 and TRBJ1-5; the D is unclear. CDR3 length: 13 amino acids. Germline V gene sequence: CDR1 DFQATT, CDR2 SNEGSKA (reference sequence). V shed 3 bases and J shed 0 bases, with 6 bases lying between them.

The table lists this clonotype with a few counts. The V and J genes are TRBV11-2 and TRBJ2-5; D not resolved. The germline V gene has CDR1 SGHAT and CDR2 FQNNGV. The CDR3 runs 13 residues. The V end was cut by 1 base, the J end by 0 bases, with 3 bases between. The DNA of the CDR3 is TGTGCCAGCAGCTTAGGTTACCAAGAGACCCAGTACTTC. Its translation is CASSLGYQETQYF. Full variable domain (outside the CDR3, taken from reference TRBV11-2 and TRBJ2-5): EAGVAQSPRYKIIEKRQSVAFWCNPISGHATLYWYQQILGQGPKLLIQFQNNGVVDDSQLPKDRFSAERLKGVDSTLKIQPAKLEDSAVYLCASSLGYQETQYFGPGTRLLVL.

The CDR3 DNA reads as TGTGCCAGCAGTGCCCAACAAGCGGTCGGAACAGATACGCAGTATTTT. The encoded protein is CASSAQQAVGTDTQYF. V gene TRBV25-1 combines with J gene TRBJ2-3; D perhaps matches TRBD2 (5 bases). The length of the CDR3 is 16 residues. Germline V gives CDR1 MGHDK, CDR2 SYGVNS. Between the trimmed V and J ends, which lost 4 bases and 3 bases, there was a span of 17 bases.

In its sample, this clonotype was seen many times. This chain connects TRBV6-1 to TRBJ2-3, with TRBD2 matching over 10 bases. The CDR3 runs to 15 residues. After removal of 8 bases from V and 4 bases from J, the junction contained 9 bases not matched to a gene. Looked up from germline, CDR1 is MNHNS and CDR2 is SASEGT. The CDR3 DNA reads as TGTGCCAGCGGTAAGGCTAGCGGGGGAGCAGATACGCAGTATTTT. Protein sequence: CASGKASGGADTQYF.

The chain is built from TRBV7-2 and TRBJ2-1; tentatively, D is TRBD1 or TRBD2 (5 bases each). Germline CDR1 is SGHTA and CDR2 is FQGNSA. V was clipped by 5 bases and J by 4 bases, with 12 bases between them. This CDR3 contains 14 residues. In DNA, the CDR3 is TGTGCCAGCAGCCATGGCTGGGGGTACAATGAGCAGTTCTTC. This encodes CASSHGWGYNEQFF. Full variable domain (missing parts from reference TRBV7-2 and TRBJ2-1): GAGVSQSPSNKVTEKGKDVELRCDPISGHTALYWYRQSLGQGLEFLIYFQGNSAPDKSGLPSDRFSAERTGGSVSTLTIQRTQQEDSAVYLCASSHGWGYNEQFFGPGTRLTVL.

This clonotype appeared many times. The CDR3 region is CASSPDRVRTDTQYF. CDR3 coding DNA: TGTGCCAGCAGTCCGGACAGGGTGCGGACAGATACGCAGTATTTT. This chain joins TRBV6-1 and TRBJ2-3; TRBD1 agrees at 8 bases. Germline V lookup: CDR1 MNHNS, CDR2 SASEGT. CDR3 size: 15 residues. Losses at the gene ends were 5 bases for V and 3 bases for J; bases not matched to a gene: 7.

The chain combines TRBV20-1 with TRBJ1-5, with D uncertain. CDR1 DFQATT and CDR2 SNEGSKA come from the germline V gene (reference sequence). The ends were cut back, 1 base at V and 5 bases at J, with 21 bases in the middle. This CDR3 contains 17 residues. The CDR3 here is CSARASAKNYRDQPQHF. The DNA for the CDR3 is TGCAGTGCTAGAGCTTCGGCAAAGAATTACCGGGATCAGCCCCAGCATTTT.

This clonotype was counted at least ten times. The chain is built from TRBV10-3 and TRBJ2-7; the match to TRBD1 covers 9 bases. Trimming removed 4 bases from V and 2 bases from J; junction bases left unmatched: 9. In germline, CDR1 is ENHRY, CDR2 SYGVKD. This CDR3 spans 16 amino acids. CDR3 sequence (DNA): TGTGCCATCAGTGGGACCGGGACAGGGATTCCCTACGAGCAGTACTTC. This sequence encodes CAISGTGTGIPYEQYF.

This clonotype has only a few counts. The gene calls are TRBV9 and TRBJ1-4, with a weak D call TRBD1 (5 bases). CDR1 and CDR2 from the germline V gene are SGDLS and YYNGEE. With 3 bases removed from V and 3 bases from J, the gap between germline ends came to 9 bases. The length of the CDR3 is 14 residues. The CDR3 here is CASSGGGPNEKLFF. CDR3 sequence (DNA): TGTGCCAGCAGCGGGGGGGGTCCTAATGAAAAACTGTTTTTT.

This clonotype was seen at least ten times. The chain uses TRBV20-1 and TRBJ1-2; TRBD1 is a possible D gene (6 bases). CDR3 length: 13 residues. V shed 5 bases and J shed 8 bases, with 18 bases lying between them. Germline V gene data show CDR1 as DFQATT and CDR2 as SNEGSKA (reference sequence). This chain's CDR3 is CSADDRIAGGYTF. The CDR3 region has the DNA TGCAGTGCTGATGACAGGATTGCGGGGGGCTACACCTTC.

This clonotype was seen many times. The chain couples TRBV5-1 to TRBJ2-7; maybe TRBD2 (5 bases). Deletions cut 6 bases from V and 4 bases from J, with 8 bases between. There are 11 residues in the CDR3. CDR1 and CDR2 from the germline V gene are SGHRS and YFSETQ. The CDR3 region is CASKEGYEQYF. The DNA of the CDR3 is TGCGCCAGCAAAGAGGGTTACGAGCAGTACTTC.

This clonotype was seen repeatedly, ten times or more. The chain uses TRBV2 and TRBJ2-7; D not certain. CDR1 is SNHLY and CDR2 is FYNNEI in the germline V gene. Trimming removed 3 bases at V and 2 bases at J, with 11 bases between. There are 14 residues in the CDR3. The CDR3 DNA reads TGTGCCAGCAGTGATGGTGGCAGGCCCTACGAGCAGTACTTC. Encoded protein: CASSDGGRPYEQYF.

This chain uses TRBV24-1 with TRBJ1-1, with 8 bases aligning to TRBD1. The ends lost 10 bases at V and 4 bases at J; junction bases unmatched: 7. The CDR3 covers 13 residues. Germline loops: CDR1 KGHDR, CDR2 SFDVKD. CDR3 residues: CATMATGGTEAFF. CDR3 DNA sequence: TGTGCCACAATGGCCACAGGGGGCACTGAAGCTTTCTTT.

The J gene is TRBJ2-7, the V gene TRBV3-1; perhaps TRBD1 as D (6 bases). V was pared by 0 bases and J by 2 bases, with 8 bases between. Per the germline V gene, CDR1 is LGHDT and CDR2 is YNNKEL (reference sequence). This CDR3 is built from 14 residues. For the CDR3, the DNA is TGTGCCAGCAGCCAAGATTACAGGGCCTACGAGCAGTACTTC. It specifies CASSQDYRAYEQYF.

This clonotype was seen ten or more times. The chain has TRBV12-3 or TRBV12-4 and TRBJ2-3, with 9 bases lining up with TRBD1. J gave up 4 bases and V 6 bases, and 8 bases lay outside the gene matches. The CDR3 consists of 15 residues. The CDR3 nucleotides are TGTGCCAGCAGGGCCCACAGGGGGCCGGCAGATACGCAGTATTTT. Its protein product is CASRAHRGPADTQYF.

This clonotype was observed many times. One junction end disagrees with the germline gene, perhaps due to a read error. The genes are TRBV2 and TRBJ1-1, with D possibly matching TRBD1 (6 bases). Germline V lookup: CDR1 SNHLY, CDR2 FYNNEI. The CDR3 extends over 13 amino acids. The CDR3 protein is CASTRDTDLEAFF. CDR3 in DNA: TGTGCCAGCACCCGGGACACCGACCTTGAAGCTTTCTTC.

This clonotype was picked up many times. This chain joins TRBV5-1 and TRBJ2-7, with TRBD1 identical over 11 bases. Germline CDR1 and CDR2: SGHRS and YFSETQ. V lost 3 bases, J lost 0 bases, and 2 bases stayed unmatched. The CDR3 runs 15 residues. The CDR3 nucleotides are TGCGCCAGCAGCTGGGGGACAGGGGGCTCCTACGAGCAGTACTTC. Protein sequence: CASSWGTGGSYEQYF.

This clonotype has at least ten counts. V is TRBV5-4 and J is TRBJ2-3; D is uncertain. CDR1 is SGHNT and CDR2 is YYREEE in the germline V gene (reference sequence). V shed 0 bases and J shed 0 bases, with 11 bases lying between them. This CDR3 region has 16 residues. CDR3 region: CASSLDLTSSTDTQYF. The DNA of the CDR3 is TGTGCCAGCAGCTTGGATCTGACGTCTAGCACAGATACGCAGTATTTT.

This clonotype was counted many times. The chain is built from TRBV14 and TRBJ1-3; D remains unclear. Trimming took 1 base from V and 0 from J, leaving 7 bases between them. Germline loops: CDR1 SGHDN, CDR2 FVKESK. The CDR3 runs 15 residues. CDR3 sequence reads: CASSQGRGSGNTIYF. The CDR3 DNA reads as TGTGCCAGCAGCCAAGGACGGGGCTCTGGAAACACCATATATTTT.

The V call is TRBV20-1, the J call TRBJ1-1; D not resolved. The CDR3 consists of 13 residues. Germline assignment: CDR1 DFQATT and CDR2 SNEGSKA (reference sequence). V dropped 5 bases and J dropped 1 base, with 11 bases sitting between them. This CDR3 reads CSAGADPNTEAFF. CDR3 DNA: TGCAGTGCTGGAGCAGATCCGAACACTGAAGCTTTCTTT.